The count of the clone carrying this TCR beta chain is one. What it recognizes is unknown. The record originates from a study of cytomegalovirus exposure and HLA in healthy donors. The CDR3 covers 14 residues. Per germline, CDR1 SEHNR and CDR2 FQNEAQ (reference sequence). Trimming took 5 bases from V and 6 from J, leaving 14 bases between them. The study ran its PCR with 60 Vbeta and 13 Jbeta primers. Generated by immunoSEQ multiplex PCR, the TCRdb table keeps only in-frame clones and is missing some. The sample lists 150,000 to 200,000 clones, 80% occurring once. General study results and limits: Later analysis identified 16,000 or so TCR beta sequences associated with HLA alleles, using a false discovery rate threshold of 0.05. Indistinguishability led to the exclusion of some V segments, TRBV6-2 and TRBV6-3 included. Most likely, a cluster of highly shared sequence variants arose as a sequencing artifact. Equally common other TCR beta chains were less clonally expanded than HLA-associated ones, a later analysis found.

The chain joins TRBV7-9 to TRBJ2-1, with D unclear. Sequencing was done on a sample of PBMCs. This receptor was obtained from a human donor in good health. CDR3: CASSTFAETNEQFF. The DNA for the CDR3 is TGTGCCAGCAGCACATTCGCGGAGACCAATGAGCAGTTCTTC.